This TCR beta chain was recovered during a study of cytomegalovirus exposure and HLA in healthy donors. Study-wide results and caveats: The productive fraction for most TCR beta V segments was about 87% or about 30% in an earlier analysis. Reportedly, a later analysis found an Asian-associated ancestry cluster had fewer N-insertions than the roughly 700-donor mean.

Nominal health characterized the donors when sampled, though unrecorded immune exposures were likely. This clone was counted between two and nine times. The antigen remains undetermined. PCR was performed using 60 Vbeta and 13 Jbeta primers. Libraries were prepared by immunoSEQ multiplex PCR; TCRdb keeps only in-frame clonotypes and omits some of them. The profile covers about 170,000 clones, with around 75% appearing a single time and about 2.5% taken by the ten largest. The CDR3 has 15 residues. Germline trimming cut 4 bases from V and 4 bases from J; bases unmatched to any gene: 5. Germline CDR1 is SGHVS and CDR2 is FNYEAQ.

The chain is built from TRBV7-6 and TRBJ1-5, with TRBD1 matching 9 bases. Sample: PBMCs. This TCR was recovered from a male donor in good health and CMV-seronegative. CDR3 amino acids: CASSSQGALNQPQHF. In DNA form, the CDR3 reads TGTGCCAGCAGCTCACAGGGGGCCTTGAATCAGCCCCAGCATTTT.